This TCR beta chain emerged from a study of T cell changes during pregnancy in multiple sclerosis. Trimming pared 4 bases from V and 3 bases from J, leaving 18 bases between. This CDR3 comprises 16 residues. The germline CDR1 and CDR2 sequences are SEHNR and FQNEAQ (reference sequence). Libraries were prepared by immunoSEQ multiplex PCR; TCRdb keeps only in-frame clonotypes and omits some of them. Of around 62,000 clones listed, 90% were seen once; the top ten hold around 1.6%. V usage is TRBV7-9 and J usage is TRBJ1-2, with D possibly being TRBD1 (6 bases). The source material was peripheral blood, sampled in the third trimester of pregnancy. The receptor's source is a female donor with multiple sclerosis, enrolled in a pregnancy study. CDR3 protein: CASSSSQGPVHYGYTF. In DNA, the CDR3 is TGTGCCAGCAGCTCCTCCCAGGGGCCGGTCCACTATGGCTACACCTTC.